A single sample gave rise to the 7 T cell receptor beta chains below, sequenced in a study of T cells expressing NK-cell markers. Each CDR3 protein gets one entry in TCRdb, which reprocessed the 5' RACE reads and gives no DNA. The sample data list roughly 150,000 distinct CDR3 sequences. The sample consisted of blood T cells: a sorted CD56 or NKG2C T cell subset, CD4+ or CD8+ T cells, or bulk PBMC T cells (not recorded which). The receptors stem from a woman between 18 and 75 years old in good health.

The gene calls are TRBV5-1 and TRBJ2-6; TCRdb names TRBD1, which stays unverified in the absence of DNA. This CDR3 has 19 residues. Germline V lookup: CDR1 SGHRS, CDR2 YFSETQ. The CDR3 here is CASSLAPRTGLSGANVLTF. The whole variable domain, remainder taken from reference TRBV5-1 and TRBJ2-6, is KAGVTQTPRYLIKTRGQQVTLSCSPISGHRSVSWYQQTPGQGLQFLFEYFSETQRNKGNFPGRFSGRQFSNSRSEMNVSTLELGDSALYLCASSLAPRTGLSGANVLTFGAGSRLTVL.

The genes are TRBV6-5 and TRBJ2-5; TCRdb's D gene call, TRBD1, goes unchecked for lack of DNA. The germline V gene encodes CDR1 MNHEY and CDR2 SVGAGI. CDR3 length equals 13 residues. CDR3 in amino acids: CASSYGQGVTQYF.

The V call is TRBV5-1, the J call TRBJ2-6; checking the TCRdb D call of TRBD1 is not possible without DNA. CDR1 and CDR2 (germline): SGHRS, YFSETQ. The CDR3 loop spans 18 amino acids. CDR3 region: CASSGQGTSSSGANVLTF.

The chain employs TRBV29-1 and TRBJ2-7; the TCRdb call, TRBD1, lacks DNA for checking. Germline V gives CDR1 SQVTM, CDR2 ANQGSEA. The length of the CDR3 is 12 residues. The CDR3 loop reads CSARQGDYEQYF.

The rearrangement joins TRBV5-6 to TRBJ2-3; TCRdb reports TRBD2, a call that lacks DNA to check it against. CDR1 and CDR2 (germline): SGHDT, YYEEEE. CDR3 length: 17 amino acids. CDR3 loop: CASSLFSTSGSTDTQYF.

The V call is TRBV5-5, the J call TRBJ2-7; the D call from TCRdb, TRBD2, cannot be confirmed without DNA. CDR1 and CDR2 from the germline V gene are SGHKS and YYEKEE (reference sequence). The CDR3 totals 13 residues. The CDR3 region is CASRLSGRYEQYF.

The chain joins TRBV9 to TRBJ2-3; TCRdb lists TRBD2, though no DNA is available to test this call. There are 17 residues in the CDR3. Germline V gene lookup returns CDR1 SGDLS and CDR2 YYNGEE. The CDR3 spells CASSVTPLVRRADTQYF.